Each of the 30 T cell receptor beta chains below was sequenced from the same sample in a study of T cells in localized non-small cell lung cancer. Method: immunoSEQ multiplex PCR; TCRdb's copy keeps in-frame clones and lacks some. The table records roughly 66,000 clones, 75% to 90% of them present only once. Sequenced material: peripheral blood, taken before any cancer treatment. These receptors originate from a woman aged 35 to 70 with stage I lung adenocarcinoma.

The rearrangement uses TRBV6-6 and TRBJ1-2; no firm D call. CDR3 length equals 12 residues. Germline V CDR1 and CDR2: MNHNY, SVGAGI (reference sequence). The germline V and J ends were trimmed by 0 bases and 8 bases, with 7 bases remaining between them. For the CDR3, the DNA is TGTGCCAGCAGTTACTCAAGAGGCGGCTACACCTTC. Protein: CASSYSRGGYTF.

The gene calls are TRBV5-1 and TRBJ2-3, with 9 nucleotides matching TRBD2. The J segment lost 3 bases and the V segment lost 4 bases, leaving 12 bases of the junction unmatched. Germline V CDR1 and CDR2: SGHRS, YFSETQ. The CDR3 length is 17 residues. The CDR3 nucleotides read TGCGCCAGCAGCGCCTGGGTAGCGGGGGAACCTACAGATACGCAGTATTTT. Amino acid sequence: CASSAWVAGEPTDTQYF.

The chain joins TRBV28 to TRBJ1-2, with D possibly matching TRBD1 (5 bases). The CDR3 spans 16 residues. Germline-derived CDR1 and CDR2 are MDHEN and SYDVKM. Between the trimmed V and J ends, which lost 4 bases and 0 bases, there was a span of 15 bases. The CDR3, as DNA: TGTGCCAGCAGTTCGCGCGGGACGGGAGCTAACTATGGCTACACCTTC. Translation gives CASSSRGTGANYGYTF.

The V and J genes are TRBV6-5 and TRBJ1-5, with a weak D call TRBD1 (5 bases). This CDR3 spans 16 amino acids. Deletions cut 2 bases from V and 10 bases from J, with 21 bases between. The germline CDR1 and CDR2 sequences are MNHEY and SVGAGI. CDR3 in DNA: TGTGCCAGCAGTTACCAGGGTCAGGGAAGAGGATACCCCCAGCATTTT. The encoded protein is CASSYQGQGRGYPQHF.

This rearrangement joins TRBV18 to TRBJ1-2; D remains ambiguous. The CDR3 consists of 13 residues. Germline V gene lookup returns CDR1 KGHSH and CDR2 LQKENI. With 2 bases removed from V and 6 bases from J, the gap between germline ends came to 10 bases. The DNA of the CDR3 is TGTGCCAGCTCACCAGCTGGGAGTAATGGCTACACCTTC. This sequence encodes CASSPAGSNGYTF.

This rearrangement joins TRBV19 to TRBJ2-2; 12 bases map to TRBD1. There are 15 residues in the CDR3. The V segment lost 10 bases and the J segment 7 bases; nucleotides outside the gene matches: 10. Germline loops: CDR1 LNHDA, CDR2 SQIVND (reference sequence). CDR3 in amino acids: CATNRDRGRHGELFF. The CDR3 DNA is TGTGCCACCAACCGGGACAGGGGGCGTCACGGGGAGCTGTTTTTT.

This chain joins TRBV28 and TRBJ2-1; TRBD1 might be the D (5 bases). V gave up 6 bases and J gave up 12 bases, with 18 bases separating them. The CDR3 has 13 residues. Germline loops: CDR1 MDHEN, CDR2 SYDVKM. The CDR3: CASSAPDTHVQFF. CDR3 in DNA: TGTGCCAGCAGCGCACCGGACACCCATGTGCAGTTCTTC. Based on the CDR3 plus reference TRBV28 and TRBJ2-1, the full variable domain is DVKVTQSSRYLVKRTGEKVFLECVQDMDHENMFWYRQDPGLGLRLIYFSYDVKMKEKGDIPEGYSVSREKKERFSLILESASTNQTSMYLCASSAPDTHVQFFGPGTRLTVL.

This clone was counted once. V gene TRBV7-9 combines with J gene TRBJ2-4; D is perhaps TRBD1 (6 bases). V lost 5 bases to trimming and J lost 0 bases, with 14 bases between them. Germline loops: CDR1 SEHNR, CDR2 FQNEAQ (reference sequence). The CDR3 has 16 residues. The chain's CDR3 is CASSERQDPAKNIQYF. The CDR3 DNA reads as TGTGCCAGCAGCGAGCGACAGGACCCAGCCAAAAACATTCAGTACTTC.

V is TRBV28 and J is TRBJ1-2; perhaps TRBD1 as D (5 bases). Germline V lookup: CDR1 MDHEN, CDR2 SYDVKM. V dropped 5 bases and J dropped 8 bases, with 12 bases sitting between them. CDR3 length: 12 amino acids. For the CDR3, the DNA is TGTGCCAGCAGTCTCAGCGACAGAGGCTACACCTTC. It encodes CASSLSDRGYTF.

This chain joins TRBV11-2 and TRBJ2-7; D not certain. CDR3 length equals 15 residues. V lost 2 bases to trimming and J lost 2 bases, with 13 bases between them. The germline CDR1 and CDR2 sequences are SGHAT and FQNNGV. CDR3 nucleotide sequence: TGTGCCAGCAGCTTAAACGCCAGGCTGACCTACGAGCAGTACTTC. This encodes CASSLNARLTYEQYF.

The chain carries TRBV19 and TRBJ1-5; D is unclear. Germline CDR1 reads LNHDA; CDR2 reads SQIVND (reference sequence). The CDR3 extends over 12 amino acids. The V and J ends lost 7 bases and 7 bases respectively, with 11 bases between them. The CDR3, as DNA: TGTGCCAGTACGAGCATTGGCCAGCCCCAGCATTTT. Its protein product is CASTSIGQPQHF. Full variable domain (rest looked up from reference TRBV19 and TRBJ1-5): DGGITQSPKYLFRKEGQNVTLSCEQNLNHDAMYWYRQDPGQGLRLIYYSQIVNDFQKGDIAEGYSVSREKKESFPLTVTSAQKNPTAFYLCASTSIGQPQHFGDGTRLSIL.

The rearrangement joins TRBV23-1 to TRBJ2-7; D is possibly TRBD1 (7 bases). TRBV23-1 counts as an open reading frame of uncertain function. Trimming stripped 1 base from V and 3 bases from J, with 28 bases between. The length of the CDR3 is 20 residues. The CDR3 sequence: CASSQCGTVRLESRYYEQYF. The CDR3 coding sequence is TGCGCCAGCAGTCAATGCGGGACAGTGAGGCTAGAGTCTCGATACTACGAGCAGTACTTC.

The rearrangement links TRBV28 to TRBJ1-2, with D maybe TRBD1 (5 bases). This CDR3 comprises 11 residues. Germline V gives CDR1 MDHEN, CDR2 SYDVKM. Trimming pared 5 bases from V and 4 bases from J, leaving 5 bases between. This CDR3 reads CASSDSYGYTF. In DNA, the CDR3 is TGTGCCAGCAGTGACAGCTATGGCTACACCTTC.

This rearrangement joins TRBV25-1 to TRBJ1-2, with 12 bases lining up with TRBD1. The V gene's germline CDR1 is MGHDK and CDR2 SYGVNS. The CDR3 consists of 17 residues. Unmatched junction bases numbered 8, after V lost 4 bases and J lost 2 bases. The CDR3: CASSAREGTGGNYGYTF. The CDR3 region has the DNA TGTGCCAGCAGTGCCAGGGAGGGGACAGGGGGCAACTATGGCTACACCTTC.

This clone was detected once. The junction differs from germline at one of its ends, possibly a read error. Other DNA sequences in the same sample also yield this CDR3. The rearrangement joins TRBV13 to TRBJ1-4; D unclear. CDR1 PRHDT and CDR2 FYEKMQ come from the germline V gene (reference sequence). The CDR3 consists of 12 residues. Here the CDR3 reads CASNLRPEKLFF. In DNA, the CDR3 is TGTGCCAGCAACTTACGACCTGAAAAACTGTTTTTT.

CDR3 residues: CASSPYRDGGAGEQFF. Here the CDR3 DNA reads TGTGCCAGCAGCCCCTACCGGGACGGGGGGGCGGGTGAGCAGTTCTTC. The chain links TRBV11-2 to TRBJ2-1; TRBD2 aligns across 8 bases. Trimming took 5 bases from V and 9 from J; bases not matched to a gene: 15. The CDR3 has 16 residues. Germline CDR1 reads SGHAT; CDR2 reads FQNNGV. Combining the CDR3 with reference TRBV11-2 and TRBJ2-1 gives the whole variable domain EAGVAQSPRYKIIEKRQSVAFWCNPISGHATLYWYQQILGQGPKLLIQFQNNGVVDDSQLPKDRFSAERLKGVDSTLKIQPAKLEDSAVYLCASSPYRDGGAGEQFFGPGTRLTVL.

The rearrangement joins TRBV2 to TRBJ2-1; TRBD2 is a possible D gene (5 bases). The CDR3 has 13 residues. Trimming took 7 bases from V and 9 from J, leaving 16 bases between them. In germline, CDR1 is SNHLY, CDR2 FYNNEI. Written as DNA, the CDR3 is TGTGCCAGCAATCCCCACCGGGATGCTGAGCAGTTCTTC. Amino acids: CASNPHRDAEQFF.

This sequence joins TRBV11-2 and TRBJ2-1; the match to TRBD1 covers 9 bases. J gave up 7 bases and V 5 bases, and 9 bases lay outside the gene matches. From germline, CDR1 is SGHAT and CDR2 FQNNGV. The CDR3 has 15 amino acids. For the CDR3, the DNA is TGTGCCAGCAGCCTACAGGGGGCCCGGGGTAATGAGCAGTTCTTC. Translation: CASSLQGARGNEQFF.

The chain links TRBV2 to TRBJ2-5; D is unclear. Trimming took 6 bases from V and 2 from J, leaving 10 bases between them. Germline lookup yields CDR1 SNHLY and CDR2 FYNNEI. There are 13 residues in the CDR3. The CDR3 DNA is TGTGCCAGCAGCTTGACTGTGCAAGAGACCCAGTACTTC. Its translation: CASSLTVQETQYF. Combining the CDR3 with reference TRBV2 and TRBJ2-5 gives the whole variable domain EPEVTQTPSHQVTQMGQEVILRCVPISNHLYFYWYRQILGQKVEFLVSFYNNEISEKSEIFDDQFSVERPDGSNFTLKIRSTKLEDSAMYFCASSLTVQETQYFGPGTRLLVL.

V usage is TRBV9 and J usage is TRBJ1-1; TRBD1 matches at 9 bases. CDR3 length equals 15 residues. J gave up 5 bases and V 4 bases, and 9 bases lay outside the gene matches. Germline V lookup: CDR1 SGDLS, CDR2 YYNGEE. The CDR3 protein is CASSLGQGWGTEAFF. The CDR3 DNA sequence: TGTGCCAGCAGCCTCGGACAGGGGTGGGGGACTGAAGCTTTCTTT.

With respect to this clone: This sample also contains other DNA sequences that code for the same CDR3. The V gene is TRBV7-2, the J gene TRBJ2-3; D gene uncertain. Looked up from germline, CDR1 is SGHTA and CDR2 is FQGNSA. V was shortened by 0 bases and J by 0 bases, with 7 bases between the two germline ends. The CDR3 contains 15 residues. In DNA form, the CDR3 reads TGTGCCAGCAGCTTAGCGTGGGGTAGCACAGATACGCAGTATTTT. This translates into CASSLAWGSTDTQYF.

The CDR3 bases are TGTGCCAGCAGAACGGGACAGGGGGCCTACGAGCAGTACTTC. Amino acids: CASRTGQGAYEQYF. The chain uses TRBV6-5 and TRBJ2-7, with 11 bases fitting TRBD1. The CDR3 is 14 residues long. J gave up 2 bases and V 6 bases, and 3 bases lay outside the gene matches. Per the germline V gene, CDR1 is MNHEY and CDR2 is SVGAGI.

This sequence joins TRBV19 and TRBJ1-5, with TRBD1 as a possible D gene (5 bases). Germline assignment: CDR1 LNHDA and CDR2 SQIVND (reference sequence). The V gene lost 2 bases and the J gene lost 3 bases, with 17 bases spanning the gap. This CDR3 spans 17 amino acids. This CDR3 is CASSISVPGRINQPQHF. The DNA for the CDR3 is TGTGCCAGTAGTATATCTGTCCCGGGACGTATCAATCAGCCCCAGCATTTT.

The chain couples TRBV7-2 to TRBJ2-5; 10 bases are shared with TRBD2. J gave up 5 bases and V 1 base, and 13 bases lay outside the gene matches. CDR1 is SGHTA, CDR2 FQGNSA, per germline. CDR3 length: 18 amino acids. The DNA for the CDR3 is TGTGCCAGCAGCTTAGGTTTACCGGCTAGCGGGAGTGGGGAGACCCAGTACTTC. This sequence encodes CASSLGLPASGSGETQYF.

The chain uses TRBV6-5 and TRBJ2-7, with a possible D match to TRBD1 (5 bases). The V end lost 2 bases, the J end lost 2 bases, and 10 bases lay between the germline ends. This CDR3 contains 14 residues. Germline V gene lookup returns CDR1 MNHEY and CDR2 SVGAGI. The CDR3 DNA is TGTGCCAGCAGTTACCTAGACAGAACCTACGAGCAGTACTTC. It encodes CASSYLDRTYEQYF.

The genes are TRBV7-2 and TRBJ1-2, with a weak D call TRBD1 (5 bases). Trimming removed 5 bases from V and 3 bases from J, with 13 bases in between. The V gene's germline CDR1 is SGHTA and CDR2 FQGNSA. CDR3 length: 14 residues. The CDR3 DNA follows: TGTGCCAGCAGCCTTGGGGCAGGGTACTATGGCTACACCTTC. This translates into CASSLGAGYYGYTF.

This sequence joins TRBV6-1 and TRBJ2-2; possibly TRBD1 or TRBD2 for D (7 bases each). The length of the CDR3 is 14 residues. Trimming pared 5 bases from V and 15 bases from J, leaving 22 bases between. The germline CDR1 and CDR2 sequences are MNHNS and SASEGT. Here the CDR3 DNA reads TGTGCCAGCAGTTGGAGGGTCGACAGGGAGGGGTTGTTTTTT. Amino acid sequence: CASSWRVDREGLFF.

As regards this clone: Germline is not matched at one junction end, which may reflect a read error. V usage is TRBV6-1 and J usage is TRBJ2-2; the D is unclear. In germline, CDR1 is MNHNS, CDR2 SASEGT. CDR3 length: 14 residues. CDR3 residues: CASREAPNTGELFF. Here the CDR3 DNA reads TGTGCCAGCAGAGAAGCCCCGAACACCGGGGAGCTGTTTTTT.

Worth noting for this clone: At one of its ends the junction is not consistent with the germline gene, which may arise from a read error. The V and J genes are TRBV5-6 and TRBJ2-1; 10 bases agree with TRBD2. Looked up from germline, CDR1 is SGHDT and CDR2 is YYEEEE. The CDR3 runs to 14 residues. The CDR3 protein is CASRSSGSYDEQFF. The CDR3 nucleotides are TGTGCCAGCAGGTCTAGCGGGAGCTACGATGAGCAGTTCTTC.

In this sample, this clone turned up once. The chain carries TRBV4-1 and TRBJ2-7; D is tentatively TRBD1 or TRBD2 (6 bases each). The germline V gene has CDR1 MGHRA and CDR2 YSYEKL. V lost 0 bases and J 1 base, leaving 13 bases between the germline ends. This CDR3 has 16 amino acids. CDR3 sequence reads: CASSQDDGGTSYEQYF. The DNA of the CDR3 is TGCGCCAGCAGCCAAGATGATGGGGGGACATCCTACGAGCAGTACTTC.